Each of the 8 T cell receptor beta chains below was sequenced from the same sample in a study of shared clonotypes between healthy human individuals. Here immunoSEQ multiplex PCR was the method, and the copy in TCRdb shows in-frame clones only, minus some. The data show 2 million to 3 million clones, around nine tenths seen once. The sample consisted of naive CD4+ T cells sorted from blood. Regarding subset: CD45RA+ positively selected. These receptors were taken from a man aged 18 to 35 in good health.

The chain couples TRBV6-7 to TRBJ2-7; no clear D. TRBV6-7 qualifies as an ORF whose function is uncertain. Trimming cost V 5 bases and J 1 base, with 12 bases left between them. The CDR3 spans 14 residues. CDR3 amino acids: CASSPLDASYEQYF. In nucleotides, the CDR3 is TGTGCCAGCAGTCCCCTTGACGCATCCTACGAGCAGTACTTC.

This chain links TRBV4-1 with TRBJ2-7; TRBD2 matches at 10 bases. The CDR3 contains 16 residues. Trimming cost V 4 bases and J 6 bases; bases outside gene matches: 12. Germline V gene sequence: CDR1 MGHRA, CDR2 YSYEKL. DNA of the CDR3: TGCGCCAGCAGCCTTATTTCGGGACTAGCGAGTCCCGAGCAGTACTTC. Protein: CASSLISGLASPEQYF.

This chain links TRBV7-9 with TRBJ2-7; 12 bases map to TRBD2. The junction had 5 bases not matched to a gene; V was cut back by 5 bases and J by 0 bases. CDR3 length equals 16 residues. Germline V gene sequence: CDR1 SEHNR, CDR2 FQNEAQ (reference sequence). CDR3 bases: TGTGCCAGCAGCGTGGGACTAGCGGGTAGCTCCTACGAGCAGTACTTC. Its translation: CASSVGLAGSSYEQYF.

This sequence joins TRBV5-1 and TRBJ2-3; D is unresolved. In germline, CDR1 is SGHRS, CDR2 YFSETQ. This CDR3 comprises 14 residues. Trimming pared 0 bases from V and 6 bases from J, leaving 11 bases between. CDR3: CASSLAGGSDTQYF. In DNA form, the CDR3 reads TGCGCCAGCAGCTTGGCCGGCGGCTCCGATACGCAGTATTTT.

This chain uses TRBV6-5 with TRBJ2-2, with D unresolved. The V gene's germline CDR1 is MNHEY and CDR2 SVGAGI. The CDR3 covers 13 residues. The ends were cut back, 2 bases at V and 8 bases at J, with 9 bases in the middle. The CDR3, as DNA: TGTGCCAGCAGTTACATAGGAGCGGGGGAGCTGTTTTTT. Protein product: CASSYIGAGELFF.

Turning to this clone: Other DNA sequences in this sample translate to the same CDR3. CDR3 nucleotides: TGCGCCAGCAGCTTGGAATTGAACACTGAAGCTTTCTTT. It codes for CASSLELNTEAFF. This chain links TRBV5-1 with TRBJ1-1; D remains ambiguous. In germline, CDR1 is SGHRS, CDR2 YFSETQ. V was pared by 0 bases and J by 0 bases, with 3 bases between. The CDR3 loop spans 13 amino acids. The whole variable domain, filled in from reference TRBV5-1 and TRBJ1-1, reads KAGVTQTPRYLIKTRGQQVTLSCSPISGHRSVSWYQQTPGQGLQFLFEYFSETQRNKGNFPGRFSGRQFSNSRSEMNVSTLELGDSALYLCASSLELNTEAFFGQGTRLTVV.

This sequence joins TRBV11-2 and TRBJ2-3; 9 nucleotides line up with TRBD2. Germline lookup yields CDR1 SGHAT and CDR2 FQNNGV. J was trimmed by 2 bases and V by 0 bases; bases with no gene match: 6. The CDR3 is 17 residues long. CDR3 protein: CASSLEGSGRVTDTQYF. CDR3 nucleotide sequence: TGTGCCAGCAGCTTAGAAGGTAGCGGGAGAGTCACAGATACGCAGTATTTT.

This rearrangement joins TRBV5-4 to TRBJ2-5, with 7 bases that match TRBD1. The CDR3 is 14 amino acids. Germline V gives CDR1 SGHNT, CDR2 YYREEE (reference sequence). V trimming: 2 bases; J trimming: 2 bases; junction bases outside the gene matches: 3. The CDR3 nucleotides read TGTGCCAGCAGCTTCCGGGACAGACAAGAGACCCAGTACTTC. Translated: CASSFRDRQETQYF. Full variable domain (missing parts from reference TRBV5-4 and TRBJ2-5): ETGVTQSPTHLIKTRGQQVTLRCSSQSGHNTVSWYQQALGQGPQFIFQYYREEENGRGNFPPRFSGLQFPNYSSELNVNALELDDSALYLCASSFRDRQETQYFGPGTRLLVL.